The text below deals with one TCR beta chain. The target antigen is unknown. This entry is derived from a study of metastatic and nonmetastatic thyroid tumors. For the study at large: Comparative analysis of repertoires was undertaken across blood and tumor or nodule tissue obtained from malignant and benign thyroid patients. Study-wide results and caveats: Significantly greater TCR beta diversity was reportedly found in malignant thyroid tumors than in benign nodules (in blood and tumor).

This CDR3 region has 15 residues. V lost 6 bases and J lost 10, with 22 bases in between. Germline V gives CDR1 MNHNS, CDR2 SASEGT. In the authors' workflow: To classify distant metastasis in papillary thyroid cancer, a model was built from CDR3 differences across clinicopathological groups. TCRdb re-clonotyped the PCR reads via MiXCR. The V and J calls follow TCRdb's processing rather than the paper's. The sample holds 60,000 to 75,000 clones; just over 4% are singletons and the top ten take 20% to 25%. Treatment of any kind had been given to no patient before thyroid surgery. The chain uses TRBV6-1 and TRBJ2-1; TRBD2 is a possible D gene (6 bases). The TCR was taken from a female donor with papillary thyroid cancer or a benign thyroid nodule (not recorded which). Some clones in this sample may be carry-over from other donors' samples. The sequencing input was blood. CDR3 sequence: CASSPPGQGAGEQFF. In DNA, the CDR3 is TGTGCCAGCAGCCCCCCCGGGCAAGGAGCGGGCGAGCAGTTCTTC.